The 17 T cell receptor beta chains below come from one sample, sequenced in a study of blood T cell repertoires in COVID-19. Clones were sequenced by immunoSEQ multiplex PCR, and TCRdb holds only the in-frame ones, with some missing. The table shows about 200,000 clones, with approximately 84% occurring only once. Sequenced sample: PBMCs or T cells enriched from blood (not recorded which). The source is a man in his forties who had recovered from COVID-19.

V is TRBV4-1 and J is TRBJ2-1; 11 nucleotides align to TRBD2. The germline V gene has CDR1 MGHRA and CDR2 YSYEKL. This CDR3 has 16 residues. With 3 bases clipped from V and 10 bases from J, the junction kept 11 bases outside the gene matches. In nucleotides, the CDR3 is TGCGCCAGCAGCCAGGGAAGACTAGCGGGGCGGGGGGAGCAGTTCTTC. Its translation is CASSQGRLAGRGEQFF.

The gene calls are TRBV4-2 and TRBJ1-2; D is uncertain. The CDR3 sequence is 14 residues long. V lost 4 bases, J lost 4 bases, and 13 bases lay in between. Germline CDR1 LGHNA, CDR2 YNFKEQ. The CDR3 coding sequence is TGTGCCAGCAGCCTGAAGACTGCATTCTATGGCTACACCTTC. Residues: CASSLKTAFYGYTF.

This sequence joins TRBV19 and TRBJ1-2; a possible D gene is TRBD1 (6 bases). This CDR3 is built from 11 residues. The V gene lost 4 bases and the J gene lost 8 bases, with 8 bases spanning the gap. The germline CDR1 and CDR2 sequences are LNHDA and SQIVND (reference sequence). CDR3 sequence reads: CASSTQGGYTF. The CDR3 DNA sequence: TGTGCCAGTAGTACCCAGGGGGGCTACACCTTC.

J is TRBJ2-1 and V is TRBV18; TRBD1 might be the D (5 bases). Germline CDR1 reads KGHSH; CDR2 reads LQKENI. The length of the CDR3 is 15 residues. With 6 bases removed from V and 2 bases from J, the gap between germline ends came to 14 bases. CDR3 region: CASSRSGLTYNEQFF. As DNA, the CDR3 is TGTGCCAGCTCCCGATCAGGGTTAACCTACAATGAGCAGTTCTTC.

J is TRBJ2-1 and V is TRBV4-2; 9 positions match TRBD2. Per the germline V gene, CDR1 is LGHNA and CDR2 is YNFKEQ. This CDR3 has 17 amino acids. J was trimmed by 4 bases and V by 0 bases; bases with no gene match: 7. CDR3 DNA: TGTGCCAGCAGCCAAGAGGCGGGGGGGCGGTCGTACAATGAGCAGTTCTTC. Its protein product is CASSQEAGGRSYNEQFF.

There are a few counts of this clone. V usage is TRBV19 and J usage is TRBJ1-5, with 8 positions matching TRBD1. Germline V lookup: CDR1 LNHDA, CDR2 SQIVND (reference sequence). The ends lost 7 bases at V and 5 bases at J; junction bases unmatched: 4. The CDR3 is 13 amino acids. The CDR3 is CASNARGHQPQHF. DNA of the CDR3: TGTGCCAGTAACGCCAGGGGGCATCAGCCCCAGCATTTT. The variable domain in full, completed from reference TRBV19 and TRBJ1-5, reads DGGITQSPKYLFRKEGQNVTLSCEQNLNHDAMYWYRQDPGQGLRLIYYSQIVNDFQKGDIAEGYSVSREKKESFPLTVTSAQKNPTAFYLCASNARGHQPQHFGDGTRLSIL.

The chain is built from TRBV2 and TRBJ2-7, with 7 bases matching TRBD1. V trimming: 6 bases; J trimming: 6 bases; junction bases outside the gene matches: 8. Per germline, CDR1 SNHLY and CDR2 FYNNEI. CDR3 length equals 13 residues. The CDR3 reads CASRYTGAGEQYF. The CDR3 DNA sequence: TGTGCCAGCAGGTATACAGGGGCGGGCGAGCAGTACTTC.

CDR3 bases: TGCAGCGCCGAGGAGAATGGCTACACCTTC. Its translation is CSAEENGYTF. The chain is built from TRBV29-1 and TRBJ1-2; no clear D. The CDR3 has 10 amino acids. Trimming removed 7 bases at V and 6 bases at J, with 9 bases between. Looked up from germline, CDR1 is SQVTM and CDR2 is ANQGSEA. Complete variable domain (other parts from reference TRBV29-1 and TRBJ1-2): SAVISQKPSRDICQRGTSLTIQCQVDSQVTMMFWYRQQPGQSLTLIATANQGSEATYESGFVIDKFPISRPNLTFSTLTVSNMSPEDSSIYLCSAEENGYTFGSGTRLTVV.

This sequence joins TRBV6-4 and TRBJ1-1, with 7 bases fitting TRBD1. V lost 5 bases, J lost 4 bases, and 4 bases stayed unmatched. CDR1 is MRHNA, CDR2 SNTAGT, per germline. The CDR3 has 13 residues. The CDR3 nucleotides read TGTGCCAGCAGTCAACAGGGGAGCACTGAAGCTTTCTTT. Translated: CASSQQGSTEAFF.

The chain links TRBV25-1 to TRBJ2-3; D is unclear. The CDR3 contains 14 residues. V lost 3 bases to trimming and J lost 4 bases, with 11 bases between them. Germline V gives CDR1 MGHDK, CDR2 SYGVNS. CDR3 protein: CASSDRGNADTQYF. In DNA, the CDR3 is TGTGCCAGCAGTGACCGAGGAAACGCAGATACGCAGTATTTT.

The chain carries TRBV5-7 and TRBJ2-1; D may be TRBD2 (5 bases). TRBV5-7 is flagged as an ORF with uncertain function. The CDR3 is 14 residues long. Between the trimmed V and J ends, which lost 1 base and 2 bases, there was a span of 7 bases. This CDR3 is CASSLPGTYNEQFF. The CDR3 region has the DNA TGTGCCAGCAGCTTGCCGGGAACCTACAATGAGCAGTTCTTC.

DNA for the CDR3: TGTGCCAGCAGCTTGGTGGGCGGGGGGCGATCCAATGAGCAGTTCTTC. Protein product: CASSLVGGGRSNEQFF. This rearrangement joins TRBV5-8 to TRBJ2-1, with 8 bases identical to TRBD2. Germline V gene sequence: CDR1 SGHTS, CDR2 YDEGEE. With V trimmed by 0 bases and J by 6 bases, 8 bases remained unmatched. The CDR3 has 16 amino acids.

V is TRBV25-1 and J is TRBJ1-6, with D uncertain. There are 14 residues in the CDR3. CDR1 and CDR2 from the germline V gene are MGHDK and SYGVNS. V gave up 4 bases and J gave up 6 bases, with 10 bases separating them. The CDR3 DNA follows: TGTGCCAGCAGTGCCGGGTTGGCTAATTCACCCCTCCACTTT. It codes for CASSAGLANSPLHF.

The V call is TRBV28, the J call TRBJ2-7, with TRBD1 identical over 8 bases. Germline V gene sequence: CDR1 MDHEN, CDR2 SYDVKM. Losses at the gene ends were 6 bases for V and 3 bases for J; bases not matched to a gene: 7. This CDR3 has 14 amino acids. The CDR3 DNA reads TGTGCCAGCAGGTCCGGGACAGGAGACTACGAGCAGTACTTC. As protein: CASRSGTGDYEQYF.

This clone appeared a single time. The rearrangement uses TRBV7-9 and TRBJ2-2; D might be TRBD2 (6 bases). Germline loops: CDR1 SEHNR, CDR2 FQNEAQ (reference sequence). The CDR3 totals 17 residues. V was trimmed by 1 base and J by 7 bases, leaving 19 bases between them. The CDR3 DNA sequence: TGTGCCAGCAGCTTAGTAAGGGGACTTCTAACTGTCGGGGAGCTGTTTTTT. Its translation: CASSLVRGLLTVGELFF.

This sequence joins TRBV6-2 or TRBV6-3 and TRBJ1-1; 9 positions match TRBD1. The germline CDR1 and CDR2 sequences are MNHEY and SVGEGT. V lost 7 bases to trimming and J lost 7 bases; unmatched junction nucleotides: 16. The CDR3 runs 16 residues. The CDR3 protein is CASTPGALQGADEAFF. The CDR3 nucleotides are TGTGCCAGCACCCCAGGGGCCCTACAGGGGGCGGATGAAGCTTTCTTT.

V is TRBV14 and J is TRBJ1-2, with D unclear. There are 13 residues in the CDR3. Trimming stripped 4 bases from V and 4 bases from J, with 10 bases between. CDR1 is SGHDN, CDR2 FVKESK, per germline. As DNA, the CDR3 is TGTGCCAGCAGCCGTAATGAGATCTATGGCTACACCTTC. Protein product: CASSRNEIYGYTF.